The TCR beta chain described here comes from a study of molecular identifiers for immune sequencing clone quantification. One entry per CDR3 protein, called by TCRdb with MiXCR from the PCR reads. This sample carries around 460,000 distinct CDR3 sequences, about 22% of them seen once, and the ten largest clones take around 0.84%. Per germline, CDR1 MNHEY and CDR2 SVGAGI. V was pared by 2 bases and J by 7 bases, with 8 bases of the junction left unmatched. This CDR3 contains 15 residues. The chain recombines TRBV6-5 with TRBJ2-1, with 7 bases fitting TRBD2. This receptor was identified in a human donor in good health. Some libraries in this study had Jurkat cell RNA spiked in. The specimen sequenced was naive CD8+ T cells from blood, with Jurkat cell RNA spiked in. Subset reported: FACS-sorted CD8+CD4-CCR7+CD45RA+ naive T cells. CDR3 region: CASSYPTTAGNEQFF. DNA for the CDR3: TGTGCCAGCAGTTACCCGACCACAGCGGGGAATGAGCAGTTCTTC.